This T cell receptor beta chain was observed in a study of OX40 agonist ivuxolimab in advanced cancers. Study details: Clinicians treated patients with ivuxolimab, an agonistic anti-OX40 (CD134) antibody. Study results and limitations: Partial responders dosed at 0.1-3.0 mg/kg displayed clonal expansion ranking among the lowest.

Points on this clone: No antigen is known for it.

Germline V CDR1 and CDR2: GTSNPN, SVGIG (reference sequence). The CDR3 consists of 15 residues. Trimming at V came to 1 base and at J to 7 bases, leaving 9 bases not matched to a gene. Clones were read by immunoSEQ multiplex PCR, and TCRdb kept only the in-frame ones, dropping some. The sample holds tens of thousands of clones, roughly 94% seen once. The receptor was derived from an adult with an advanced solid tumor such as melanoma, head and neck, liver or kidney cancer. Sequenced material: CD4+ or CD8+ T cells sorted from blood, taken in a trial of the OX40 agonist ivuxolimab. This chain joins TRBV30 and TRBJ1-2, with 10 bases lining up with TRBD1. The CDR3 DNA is TGTGCCTGGAGTGGGGACAGGGGTGGGCTCGGTGGCTACACCTTC. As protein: CAWSGDRGGLGGYTF.